This T cell receptor (beta chain) was found in a study of T-cell memory formation after mild COVID-19. Whole-study context: Clusters of TCRs were largely donor specific. Study-level results: The pre-infection memory compartment contained some responding clones, suggesting cross-reactive memory joined.

In the case of this clonotype: Antigen: not known.

5'RACE primed from the constant segment yielded TCR alpha and TCR beta cDNA libraries bearing sample barcodes and UMIs. In TCRdb, the 5' RACE reads were re-called with MiXCR into one record per CDR3 protein. The data hold about 340,000 distinct CDR3 sequences, with roughly 13% observed a single time. Germline-derived CDR1 and CDR2 are PRHDT and FYEKMQ (reference sequence). This CDR3 has 12 amino acids. Trimming stripped 5 bases from V and 4 bases from J, with 8 bases between. The genes are TRBV13 and TRBJ1-2; TRBD1 might be the D (6 bases). The sequence derives from a man between 18 and 35 years old who had mild COVID-19 (a few samples of this study predate the infection). Cell type and time point are not known. Sequenced: PBMCs or a T cell subset sorted from them (not recorded which). The CDR3 DNA sequence: TGTGCCAGCAGCCAGGGGTTCTATGGCTACACCTTC. Translating gives CASSQGFYGYTF.